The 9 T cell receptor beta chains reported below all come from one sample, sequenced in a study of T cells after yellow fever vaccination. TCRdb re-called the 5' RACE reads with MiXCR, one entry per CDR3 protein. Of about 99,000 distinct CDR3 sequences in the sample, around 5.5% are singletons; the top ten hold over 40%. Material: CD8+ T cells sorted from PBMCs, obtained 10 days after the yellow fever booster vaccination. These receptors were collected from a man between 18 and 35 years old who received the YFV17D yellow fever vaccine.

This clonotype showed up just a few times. CDR3 coding DNA: TGTGCCAGTAGTATAGGGGCGGTTCCTAGCACAGATACGCAGTATTTT. It translates to CASSIGAVPSTDTQYF. The chain recombines TRBV19 with TRBJ2-3; D unclear. Germline lookup yields CDR1 LNHDA and CDR2 SQIVND (reference sequence). This CDR3 contains 16 residues. V was trimmed by 1 base and J by 0 bases, leaving 11 bases between them. Combining the CDR3 with reference TRBV19 and TRBJ2-3 gives the whole variable domain DGGITQSPKYLFRKEGQNVTLSCEQNLNHDAMYWYRQDPGQGLRLIYYSQIVNDFQKGDIAEGYSVSREKKESFPLTVTSAQKNPTAFYLCASSIGAVPSTDTQYFGPGTRLTVL.

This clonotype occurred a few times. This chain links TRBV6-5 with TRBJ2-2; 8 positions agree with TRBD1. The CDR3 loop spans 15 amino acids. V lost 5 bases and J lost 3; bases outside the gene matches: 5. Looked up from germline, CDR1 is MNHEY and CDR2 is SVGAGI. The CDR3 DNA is TGTGCCAGCAGTAGACCACAGGGGGACACCGGGGAGCTGTTTTTT. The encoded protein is CASSRPQGDTGELFF.

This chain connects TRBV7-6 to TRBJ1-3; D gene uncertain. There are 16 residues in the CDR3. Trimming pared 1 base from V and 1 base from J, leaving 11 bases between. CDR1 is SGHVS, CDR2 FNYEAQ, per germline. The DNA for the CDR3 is TGTGCCAGCAGCTTAGGACGGCCTATGTCTGGAAACACCATATATTTT. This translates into CASSLGRPMSGNTIYF.

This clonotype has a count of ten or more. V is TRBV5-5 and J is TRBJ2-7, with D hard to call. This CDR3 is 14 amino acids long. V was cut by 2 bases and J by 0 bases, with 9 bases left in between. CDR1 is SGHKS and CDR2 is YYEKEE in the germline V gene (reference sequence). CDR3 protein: CASSFAVSSYEQYV. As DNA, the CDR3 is TGTGCCAGCAGCTTCGCGGTTAGCTCCTACGAGCAGTACGTC.

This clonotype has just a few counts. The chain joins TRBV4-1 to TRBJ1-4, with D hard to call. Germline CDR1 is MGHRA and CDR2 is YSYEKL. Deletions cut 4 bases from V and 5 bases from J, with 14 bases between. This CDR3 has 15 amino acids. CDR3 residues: CASSLSRGENEKLFF. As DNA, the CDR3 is TGCGCCAGCAGCCTTTCGCGGGGAGAAAATGAAAAACTGTTTTTT.

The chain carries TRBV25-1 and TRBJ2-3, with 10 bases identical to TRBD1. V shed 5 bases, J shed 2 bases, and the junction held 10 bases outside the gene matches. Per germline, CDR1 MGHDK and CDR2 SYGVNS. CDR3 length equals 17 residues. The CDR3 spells CASSNLGGQGPTDTQYF. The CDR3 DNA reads TGTGCCAGCAGTAACCTGGGGGGACAGGGGCCCACAGATACGCAGTATTTT. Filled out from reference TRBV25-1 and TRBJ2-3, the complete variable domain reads EADIYQTPRYLVIGTGKKITLECSQTMGHDKMYWYQQDPGMELHLIHYSYGVNSTEKGDLSSESTVSRIRTEHFPLTLESARPSHTSQYLCASSNLGGQGPTDTQYFGPGTRLTVL.

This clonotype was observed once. CDR3: CASSSGQSYEQYV. Here the CDR3 DNA reads TGTGCCAGCAGTTCAGGACAGTCCTACGAGCAGTACGTC. The gene calls are TRBV28 and TRBJ2-7; D is possibly TRBD1 (6 bases). Trimming stripped 4 bases from V and 1 base from J, with 8 bases between. CDR1 and CDR2 from the germline V gene are MDHEN and SYDVKM. CDR3 length: 13 amino acids.

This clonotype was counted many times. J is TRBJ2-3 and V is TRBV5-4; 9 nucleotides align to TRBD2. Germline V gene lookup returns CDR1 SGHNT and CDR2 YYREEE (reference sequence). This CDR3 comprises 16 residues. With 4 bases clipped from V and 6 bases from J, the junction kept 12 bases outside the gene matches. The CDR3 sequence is CASSDRPSGETDTQYF. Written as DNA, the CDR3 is TGTGCCAGCAGCGACCGGCCTAGCGGGGAGACGGATACGCAGTATTTT.

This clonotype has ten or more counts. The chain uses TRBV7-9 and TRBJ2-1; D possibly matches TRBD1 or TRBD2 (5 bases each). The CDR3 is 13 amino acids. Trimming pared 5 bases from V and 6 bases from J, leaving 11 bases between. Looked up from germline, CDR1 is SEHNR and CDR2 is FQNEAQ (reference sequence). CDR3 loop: CASSLRGLNEQFF. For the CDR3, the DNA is TGTGCCAGCAGCCTCCGGGGCCTCAATGAGCAGTTCTTC.